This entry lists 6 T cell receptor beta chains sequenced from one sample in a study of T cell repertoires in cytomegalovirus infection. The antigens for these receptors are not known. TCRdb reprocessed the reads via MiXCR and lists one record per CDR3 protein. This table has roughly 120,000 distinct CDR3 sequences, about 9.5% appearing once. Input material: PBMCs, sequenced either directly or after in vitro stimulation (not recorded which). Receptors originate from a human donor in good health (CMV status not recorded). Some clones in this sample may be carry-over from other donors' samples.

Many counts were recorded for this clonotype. The chain's CDR3 is CASSYTGLETQYF. The DNA for the CDR3 is TGTGCCAGCAGTTACACAGGGTTGGAGACCCAGTACTTC. The chain employs TRBV7-6 and TRBJ2-5; D is possibly TRBD1 (6 bases). Per the germline V gene, CDR1 is SGHVS and CDR2 is FNYEAQ. The length of the CDR3 is 13 residues. V was trimmed by 6 bases and J by 5 bases, leaving 13 bases between them.

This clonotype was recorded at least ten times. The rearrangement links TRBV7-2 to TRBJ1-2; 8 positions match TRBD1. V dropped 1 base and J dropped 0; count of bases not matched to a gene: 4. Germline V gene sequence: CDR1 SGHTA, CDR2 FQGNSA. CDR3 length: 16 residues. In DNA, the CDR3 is TGTGCCAGCAGCTTAGTCACGGGACAGGCTAACTATGGCTACACCTTC. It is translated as CASSLVTGQANYGYTF.

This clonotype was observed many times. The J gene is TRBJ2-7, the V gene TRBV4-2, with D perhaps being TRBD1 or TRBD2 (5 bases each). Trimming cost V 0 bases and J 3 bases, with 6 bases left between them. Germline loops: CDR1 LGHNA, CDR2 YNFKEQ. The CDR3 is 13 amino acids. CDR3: CASSQEGDYEQYF. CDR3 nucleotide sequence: TGTGCCAGCAGCCAAGAGGGGGACTACGAGCAGTACTTC.

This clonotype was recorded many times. CDR3 nucleotides: TGTGCCAGCAAAAGGACTAGCGGGAAGGAGACCCAGTACTTC. It translates to CASKRTSGKETQYF. The chain recombines TRBV6-1 with TRBJ2-5; 12 bases agree with TRBD2. The CDR3 runs 14 residues. Germline assignment: CDR1 MNHNS and CDR2 SASEGT. The V gene end was trimmed by 7 bases and the J gene end by 5 bases; junction bases not matched to a gene: 5.

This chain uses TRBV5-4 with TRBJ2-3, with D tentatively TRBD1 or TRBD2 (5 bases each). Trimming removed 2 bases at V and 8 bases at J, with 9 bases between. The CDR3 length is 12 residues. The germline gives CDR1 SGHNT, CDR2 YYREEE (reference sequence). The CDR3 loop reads CASSFLGGTQYF. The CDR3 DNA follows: TGTGCCAGCAGCTTCCTTGGGGGTACGCAGTATTTT.

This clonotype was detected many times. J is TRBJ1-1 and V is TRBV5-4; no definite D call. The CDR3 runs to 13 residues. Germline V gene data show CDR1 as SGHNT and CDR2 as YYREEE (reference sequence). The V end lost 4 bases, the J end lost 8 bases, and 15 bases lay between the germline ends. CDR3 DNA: TGTGCCAGCAGCGTGTTCAAGGTATCGGAAGCTTTCTTT. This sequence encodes CASSVFKVSEAFF. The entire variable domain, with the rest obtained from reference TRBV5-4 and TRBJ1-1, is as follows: ETGVTQSPTHLIKTRGQQVTLRCSSQSGHNTVSWYQQALGQGPQFIFQYYREEENGRGNFPPRFSGLQFPNYSSELNVNALELDDSALYLCASSVFKVSEAFFGQGTRLTVV.